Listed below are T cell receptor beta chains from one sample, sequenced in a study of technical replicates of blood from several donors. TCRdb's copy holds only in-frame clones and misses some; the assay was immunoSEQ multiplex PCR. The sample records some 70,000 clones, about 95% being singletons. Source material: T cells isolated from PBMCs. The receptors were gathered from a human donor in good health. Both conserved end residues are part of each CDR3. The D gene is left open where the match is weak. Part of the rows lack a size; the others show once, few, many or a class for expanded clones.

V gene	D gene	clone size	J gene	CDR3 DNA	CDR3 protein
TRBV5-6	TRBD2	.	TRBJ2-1	TGTGCCAGCAGAGGAGGAGCGGGAGTTCTCTACAATGAGCAGTTCTTC	CASRGGAGVLYNEQFF
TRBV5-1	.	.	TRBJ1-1	TGCGCCAGCAGCTTGAGTACTTTGAACACTGAAGCTTTCTTT	CASSLSTLNTEAFF
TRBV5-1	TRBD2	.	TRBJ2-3	TGCGCCAGCAGCTTTAGCGGGGGGACGGATACGCAGTATTTT	CASSFSGGTDTQYF
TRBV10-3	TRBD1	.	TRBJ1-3	TGTGCCATCAGTGGGCCATGGACAGGGTCAGGAAACACCATATATTTT	CAISGPWTGSGNTIYF
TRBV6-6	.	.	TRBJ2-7	TGTGCCAGCAGACCCACGGGATCCCCCTACGAGCAGTACTTC	CASRPTGSPYEQYF
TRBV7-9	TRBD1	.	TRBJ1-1	TGTGCCAGCAGCTTCGCCGACAGGGGTGAAGCTTTCTTT	CASSFADRGEAFF
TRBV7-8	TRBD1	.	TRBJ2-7	TGTGCCAGCAGCCACCCGGGACAGAAATACTACGAGCAGTACTTC	CASSHPGQKYYEQYF
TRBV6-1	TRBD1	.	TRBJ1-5	TGTGCCAGCACCAGGGGGAACAATCAGCCCCAGCATTTT	CASTRGNNQPQHF
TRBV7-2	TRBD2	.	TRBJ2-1	TGTGCCAGCAGCTTAACGGGAGGGCCTAAGTACAATGAGCAGTTCTTC	CASSLTGGPKYNEQFF
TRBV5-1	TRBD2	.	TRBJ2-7	TGCGCCACACAACGGGAGGTGGGGACCTACGAGCAGTACTTC	CATQREVGTYEQYF
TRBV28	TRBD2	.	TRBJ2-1	TGTGCCAGCAGTTCCCCCGGGACTAGCGGGAGGGCCAATGAGCAGTTCTTC	CASSSPGTSGRANEQFF
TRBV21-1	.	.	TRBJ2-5	TGTGCCAGCAGCAAAGTAGCTGGCCGTCCGACGGAGACCCAGTACTTC	CASSKVAGRPTETQYF
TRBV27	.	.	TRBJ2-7	TGTGCCAGCAGTGGGCTAGGCAGGGAAGCCTACGAGCAGTACTTC	CASSGLGREAYEQYF
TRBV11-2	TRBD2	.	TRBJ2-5	TGTGCCAGCAGCTTAGGACTAGCGGGCCAAGAGACCCAGTACTTC	CASSLGLAGQETQYF
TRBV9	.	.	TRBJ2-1	TGTGCCAGCAGCGTGCGGGCGGGTGAGCAGTTCTTC	CASSVRAGEQFF
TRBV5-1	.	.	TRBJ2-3	TGCGCCAGCAGCTTGGCTGTTGGCGGAGGGAGTACAGATACGCAGTATTTT	CASSLAVGGGSTDTQYF
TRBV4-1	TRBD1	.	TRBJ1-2	TGCGCCAGCAGCCTGAGGACAGGGGCCTCTGATGGCTACACCTTC	CASSLRTGASDGYTF
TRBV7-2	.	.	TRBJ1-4	TGTGCCAGCAGCGAAAACAGTGAAAAACTGTTTTTT	CASSENSEKLFF
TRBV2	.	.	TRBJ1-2	TGTGCCAGCAGTGGGCAGGGCTGGGGAGGCTACACCTTC	CASSGQGWGGYTF
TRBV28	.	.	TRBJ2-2	TGTGCCAGCAGCCGAGCGGACTTAACCGGGGAGCTGTTTTTT	CASSRADLTGELFF
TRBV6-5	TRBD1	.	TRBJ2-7	TGTGCCAGCAGTTTCCAGGGGGCTTCAGGATACGAGCAGTACTTC	CASSFQGASGYEQYF
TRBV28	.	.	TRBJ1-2	TGTGCCAGCACAGGGCCTAACTATGGCTACACCTTC	CASTGPNYGYTF
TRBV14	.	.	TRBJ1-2	TGTGCCAGCAGCCAAGATTATTATGGCTACACCTTC	CASSQDYYGYTF
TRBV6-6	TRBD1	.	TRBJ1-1	TGTGCCAGCAGTTACCTGGACAGGGTTTTCACTGAAGCTTTCTTT	CASSYLDRVFTEAFF
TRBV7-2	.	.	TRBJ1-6	TGTGCCAGCAGCCTTAGATCGGGGGATAATTCACCCCTCCACTTT	CASSLRSGDNSPLHF
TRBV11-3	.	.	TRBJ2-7	TGTGCCAGCAGCCTCTCTTGGACACCCGCCTACGAGCAGTACTTC	CASSLSWTPAYEQYF
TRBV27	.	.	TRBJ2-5	TGTGCCAGCATCCAAACAGGGTCAGAGACCCAGTACTTC	CASIQTGSETQYF
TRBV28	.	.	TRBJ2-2	TGTGCCAGCAGTTCACGGACCGGGGAGCTGTTTTTT	CASSSRTGELFF
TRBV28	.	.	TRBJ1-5	TGTGCCAGCAACCCAGGGTATAGCAATCAGCCCCAGCATTTT	CASNPGYSNQPQHF
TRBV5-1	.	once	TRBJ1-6	TGCGCCAGTTTCCTCGAGGGAGCATCCTCACCCCTCCACTTT	CASFLEGASSPLHF
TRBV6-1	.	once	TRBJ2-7	TGTGCCAGCAGTATAACTACCTACGAGCAGTACTTC	CASSITTYEQYF
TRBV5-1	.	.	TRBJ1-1	TGCGCCAGCAGCCTTATCGGGGGAGGGGGGGCTAACACTGAAGCTTTCTTT	CASSLIGGGGANTEAFF
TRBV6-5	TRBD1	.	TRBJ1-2	TGTGCCAGCAGCCGCGGGACAGGGGCTGGCTACACCTTC	CASSRGTGAGYTF
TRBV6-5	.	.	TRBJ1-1	TGTGCCAGTGTCGCGCAACTCAACACTGAAGCTTTCTTT	CASVAQLNTEAFF
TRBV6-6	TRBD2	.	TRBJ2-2	TGTGCCAGCACGGGAGGGGGGACCGGGGAGCTGTTTTTT	CASTGGGTGELFF
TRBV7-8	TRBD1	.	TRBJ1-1	TGTGCCAGCAGCCCGAGGGGGACAGGGGGCTCCCTAATTGAAGCTTTCTTT	CASSPRGTGGSLIEAFF
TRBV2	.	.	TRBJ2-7	TGTGCCAGCAGTGAAGTGGGACTGAGCTCCTACGAGCAGTACTTC	CASSEVGLSSYEQYF
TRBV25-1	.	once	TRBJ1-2	TGTGCCAGCAGTGAATCAATCTATGGCTACACCTTC	CASSESIYGYTF
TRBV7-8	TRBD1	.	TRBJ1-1	TGTGCCAGCAGCACTAGACAGGGTTTGAGTACTGAAGCTTTCTTT	CASSTRQGLSTEAFF
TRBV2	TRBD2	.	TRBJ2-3	TGTGCCAGCAGTCCTGTAGCGGGAGCGGTTACAGATACGCAGTATTTT	CASSPVAGAVTDTQYF
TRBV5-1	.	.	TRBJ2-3	TGCGCCAGCACCGATCCCATCACAGGGACAGATACGCAGTATTTT	CASTDPITGTDTQYF